The sequence of this T cell receptor (beta chain) was determined in a study of T cells in Graves' hyperthyroidism and ophthalmopathy. On the study more broadly: Blood from the periphery was taken at initial diagnosis, before any treatment.

The length of the CDR3 is 16 residues. Germline CDR1 MNHEY, CDR2 SVGEGT. V dropped 7 bases and J dropped 3; count of bases not matched to a gene: 15. Amplified regions were TCR beta CDR3 sequences from RNA transcripts. In the first-round RT-PCR of the TCR CDR3, the HTBI primer set was used. TCRdb reanalysed the multiplex PCR reads using MiXCR and keeps one entry per CDR3 protein. The sample yields fewer than 300,000 distinct CDR3 sequences, about 25% seen once. With respect to this clonotype: Antigen: not known.

Overall study findings and caveats: In the blood, most expanded thyroid clonotypes above 0.001 appeared as well.

Uncontrolled infection, other autoimmune disease, pregnancy or lactation disqualified patients from enrolment. PBMCs were derived from under 13 ml fresh peripheral blood. This clonotype was obtained from a man aged 35-49 years with Graves' hyperthyroidism that later progressed to Graves' ophthalmopathy. This sequence joins TRBV6-2 or TRBV6-3 and TRBJ2-7; 7 bases are a match to TRBD1. The sequenced sample consisted of blood. The DNA of the CDR3 is TGTGCCAGCACCCAACGGGATAGACAGGGAAGCTACGAGCAGTACTTC. Its translation is CASTQRDRQGSYEQYF.